Below, 14 T cell receptor beta chains from the same sample are listed, as sequenced in a study of blood T cell repertoires in COVID-19. Sequencing used immunoSEQ multiplex PCR; TCRdb keeps in-frame clones, though not all of them. The data show some 120,000 clones, approximately 82% seen once. The sample was peripheral blood. The origin of the receptors is a man aged 25-45 years with acute or convalescent COVID-19.

The chain combines TRBV2 with TRBJ1-2; possible D gene TRBD1, 5 bases. This CDR3 is built from 15 residues. V lost 4 bases and J 6 bases, leaving 18 bases between the germline ends. Germline CDR1 SNHLY, CDR2 FYNNEI. The CDR3 is CASSVEGLPRHGYTF. The CDR3 nucleotides are TGTGCCAGCAGTGTAGAGGGACTTCCCCGGCATGGCTACACCTTC.

The chain combines TRBV5-5 with TRBJ1-3, with a possible D match to TRBD1 (5 bases). The germline gives CDR1 SGHKS, CDR2 YYEKEE (reference sequence). The germline V and J ends were trimmed by 1 base and 3 bases, with 14 bases remaining between them. CDR3 length: 16 amino acids. The CDR3, as DNA: TGTGCCAGCAGCTTGAACCAAGGGGCAAGTGGAAACACCATATATTTT. Translated: CASSLNQGASGNTIYF.

This rearrangement joins TRBV6-4 to TRBJ1-5; D gene uncertain. Looked up from germline, CDR1 is MRHNA and CDR2 is SNTAGT. V lost 1 base and J 7 bases, leaving 17 bases between the germline ends. This CDR3 contains 16 residues. The CDR3 DNA sequence: TGTGCCAGCAGTGACTTGGGCCGGATGGCATGGCAGCCCCAGCATTTT. Amino acid sequence: CASSDLGRMAWQPQHF.

This clone is a singleton in its sample. The J gene is TRBJ1-2, the V gene TRBV6-5; D remains ambiguous. The CDR3 sequence is 16 residues long. Deletions cut 2 bases from V and 0 bases from J, with 13 bases between. Germline values: CDR1 MNHEY, CDR2 SVGAGI. CDR3 in amino acids: CASSYSGAEANYGYTF. The CDR3 DNA follows: TGTGCCAGCAGTTACAGTGGCGCTGAGGCTAACTATGGCTACACCTTC.

The chain couples TRBV12-3 or TRBV12-4 to TRBJ2-7; 9 nucleotides agree with TRBD2. CDR3 size: 13 residues. The V segment lost 6 bases and the J segment 3 bases; nucleotides outside the gene matches: 3. Here the CDR3 reads CASRPSGVYEQYF. CDR3 coding DNA: TGTGCCAGCAGACCTAGCGGGGTCTACGAGCAGTACTTC.

The V call is TRBV12-3 or TRBV12-4, the J call TRBJ2-1, with TRBD2 matching over 9 bases. The CDR3 covers 11 residues. The junction had 4 bases not matched to a gene; V was cut back by 4 bases and J by 15 bases. The CDR3 here is CASSSGLAPFF. CDR3 coding DNA: TGTGCCAGCAGTTCTGGACTAGCGCCGTTCTTC.

The rearrangement uses TRBV27 and TRBJ2-1; tentatively, D is TRBD2 (5 bases). Germline V gene data show CDR1 as MNHEY and CDR2 as SMNVEV (reference sequence). Trimming shortened V by 7 bases and J by 4 bases, and 14 bases separated the two germline ends. This CDR3 has 14 amino acids. The CDR3 loop is CASKPLGGYNEQFF. The CDR3 DNA sequence: TGTGCCAGCAAACCACTCGGCGGGTACAATGAGCAGTTCTTC.

This rearrangement joins TRBV2 to TRBJ2-1, with D unresolved. Germline V gene lookup returns CDR1 SNHLY and CDR2 FYNNEI. The germline V and J ends were trimmed by 6 bases and 0 bases, with 9 bases remaining between them. This CDR3 region has 14 residues. CDR3 residues: CASRDINSYNEQFF. The CDR3, as DNA: TGTGCCAGCAGAGACATAAACTCCTACAATGAGCAGTTCTTC.

V and J are TRBV7-8 and TRBJ2-7; 9 nucleotides align to TRBD2. Germline V lookup: CDR1 SGHVS, CDR2 FQNEAQ. This CDR3 has 15 amino acids. With 2 bases clipped from V and 0 bases from J, the junction kept 2 bases outside the gene matches. The chain's CDR3 is CASSLFSGSSYEQYV. The CDR3 bases are TGTGCCAGCAGCTTATTTAGCGGGAGCTCCTACGAGCAGTACGTC.

Details on this clone: This sample also contains other DNA sequences that code for the same CDR3. CDR3 loop: CASSSGLTDTQYF. The CDR3 nucleotides are TGTGCCAGCAGCTCCGGACTGACAGATACGCAGTATTTT. The chain recombines TRBV5-4 with TRBJ2-3; TRBD2 might be the D (5 bases). CDR1 is SGHNT, CDR2 YYREEE, per germline (reference sequence). CDR3 length equals 13 residues. The V and J ends lost 3 bases and 3 bases respectively, with 8 bases between them.

The genes are TRBV6-5 and TRBJ2-7, with unresolved D. The CDR3 extends over 13 amino acids. The germline V gene has CDR1 MNHEY and CDR2 SVGAGI. Trimming removed 5 bases at V and 3 bases at J, with 11 bases between. The CDR3 nucleotides read TGTGCCAGCAGTAGGAGCCCGGGCTACGAGCAGTACGTC. Protein product: CASSRSPGYEQYV.

About this clone itself: Relative to the germline gene, one junction end is altered; a read error may explain this. The same CDR3 can be traced to other DNA sequences in this sample. V is TRBV6-5 and J is TRBJ2-7, with D tentatively TRBD1 (6 bases). The CDR3 covers 14 residues. The germline V gene has CDR1 MNHEY and CDR2 SVGAGI. The CDR3 sequence is CASSSPGHLYEQYF. DNA for the CDR3: TGTGCCAGTAGTTCTCCGGGACACCTCTACGAGCAGTACTTC.

The chain recombines TRBV2 with TRBJ1-5; D might be TRBD1 (5 bases). V was clipped by 2 bases and J by 6 bases, with 11 bases between them. Germline V lookup: CDR1 SNHLY, CDR2 FYNNEI. The CDR3 is made up of 14 amino acids. The CDR3 reads CASSESRGGQPQHF. CDR3 coding DNA: TGTGCCAGCAGTGAAAGTAGGGGCGGTCAGCCCCAGCATTTT.

The chain combines TRBV5-6 with TRBJ2-7; 7 bases are a match to TRBD2. The CDR3 runs to 12 residues. CDR1 and CDR2 from the germline V gene are SGHDT and YYEEEE. V shed 4 bases, J shed 7 bases, and the junction held 5 bases outside the gene matches. In DNA form, the CDR3 reads TGTGCCAGCAGCCTACTAGCGCGAGAGCAGTACGTC. It translates to CASSLLAREQYV.